This TCR beta chain was captured in a study of OX40 agonist ivuxolimab in advanced cancers. Study-wide context: Prior anti-PD-1, anti-PD-L1 or anti-CTLA-4 therapy was allowed; less than 45% had some.

A remark on this clone: As yet, its antigen is unknown.

The V gene's germline CDR1 is SGHTA and CDR2 FQGNSA. V was trimmed by 7 bases and J by 0 bases, leaving 15 bases between them. This CDR3 comprises 15 residues. Sequenced by immunoSEQ multiplex PCR; TCRdb stores in-frame clones only, minus some. The table lists roughly 80,000 clones, 85% to 95% of them singletons. Study-wide points: Some nonresponders additionally presented with little normalized T-cell clonal expansion.

This specimen was CD4+ or CD8+ T cells sorted from blood, taken in a trial of the OX40 agonist ivuxolimab. The gene calls are TRBV7-2 and TRBJ1-1; D is unresolved. This TCR was sampled from an adult with an advanced solid tumor such as melanoma, head and neck, liver or kidney cancer. CDR3 sequence reads: CASTVLVPVNTEAFF. The CDR3 nucleotides read TGTGCCAGCACCGTTCTTGTCCCCGTGAACACTGAAGCTTTCTTT.